These T cell receptor beta chains were read from a single sample in a study of neurological immune-mediated disorders. TCRdb re-derived calls from the 5' RACE reads in MiXCR, one entry per CDR3 protein. The sample lists about 30,000 distinct CDR3 sequences, approximately 5.2% seen once, with roughly 2% in the top ten. The sample consisted of CD4+ T cells from blood. The origin of the receptors is a woman in her forties or fifties in good health. CDR3s include the opening cysteine and the closing phenylalanine or tryptophan. A D gene is named only where the DNA matches it firmly. Some rows have no size entry. The others give once, few or many, or a class for an expanded clone.

clone_size j_call v_call d_call cdr3_aa cdr3_nt
many TRBJ1-2 TRBV7-3 - CASSPTEGYTF TGTGCCAGCAGCCCTACAGAGGGCTACACCTTC
many TRBJ2-1 TRBV7-3 - CASSFLSSGSYNEQFF TGTGCCAGCAGCTTTCTTTCGAGCGGGTCCTACAATGAGCAGTTCTTC
medium-sized TRBJ2-7 TRBV4-1 TRBD1 CASSPTHGTGGLEQYF TGCGCCAGCAGCCCCACCCACGGGACAGGGGGCCTGGAGCAGTACTTC
many TRBJ2-7 TRBV29-1 - CSFNLGTYEQYF TGCAGCTTCAACCTCGGAACCTACGAGCAGTACTTC
many TRBJ1-5 TRBV20-1 TRBD1 CSASPGTGNQPQHF TGCAGTGCTAGCCCCGGGACAGGGAATCAGCCCCAGCATTTT
many TRBJ2-2 TRBV12-3/TRBV12-4 - CASSLAPTGELFF TGTGCCAGCAGTTTGGCTCCGACCGGGGAGCTGTTTTTT
many TRBJ2-5 TRBV20-1 TRBD2 CSAPTSGGLLETQYF TGCAGTGCACCTACTAGCGGGGGTTTGTTAGAGACCCAGTACTTC
many TRBJ2-7 TRBV11-2 TRBD1 CASSPRTGEGYEQYF TGTGCCAGCAGCCCCAGGACAGGGGAGGGTTACGAGCAGTACTTC
many TRBJ1-1 TRBV11-2 TRBD1 CASTPRTGINTEAFF TGTGCCAGCACCCCCAGGACAGGGATCAACACTGAAGCTTTCTTT
many TRBJ1-6 TRBV20-1 - CSAGPFEGPLHF TGCAGTGCTGGGCCGTTTGAGGGGCCCCTCCACTTT
many TRBJ2-1 TRBV12-3/TRBV12-4 TRBD2 CATAQSGSSEQFF TGTGCCACTGCGCAGAGCGGGAGCTCTGAGCAGTTCTTC
many TRBJ1-6 TRBV11-2 TRBD1 CASSAGQYNSPLHF TGTGCCAGCAGCGCGGGACAGTATAATTCACCCCTCCACTTT
many TRBJ2-2 TRBV6-6 - CASSPQALGIGTGELFF TGTGCCAGCAGCCCCCAAGCCCTCGGGATCGGCACCGGGGAGCTGTTTTTT
many TRBJ2-2 TRBV7-8 - CASSPRETGELFF TGTGCCAGCAGCCCCAGGGAAACCGGGGAGCTGTTTTTT
medium-sized TRBJ2-3 TRBV7-2 TRBD2 CASRRLARSTDTQYF TGTGCCAGCAGGCGACTAGCGCGAAGCACAGATACGCAGTATTTT
many TRBJ2-2 TRBV9 - CASSVGGQSTGELFF TGTGCCAGCAGCGTAGGAGGACAGAGCACCGGGGAGCTGTTTTTT
- TRBJ2-7 TRBV7-8 - CASSLFFYEQYF TGTGCCAGCAGCTTATTCTTCTACGAGCAGTACTTC
- TRBJ2-2 TRBV20-1 - CSARPGGASSGELFF TGCAGTGCTAGACCAGGTGGGGCGAGTTCCGGGGAGCTGTTTTTT
many TRBJ2-7 TRBV6-5 TRBD2 CASSYKWASGSFFYEQYF TGTGCCAGCAGTTACAAATGGGCTAGCGGGAGTTTTTTCTACGAGCAGTACTTC
many TRBJ2-3 TRBV7-2 TRBD2 CASSLDLAGGLRTDTQYF TGTGCCAGCAGCTTAGATCTAGCGGGAGGCCTACGCACAGATACGCAGTATTTT